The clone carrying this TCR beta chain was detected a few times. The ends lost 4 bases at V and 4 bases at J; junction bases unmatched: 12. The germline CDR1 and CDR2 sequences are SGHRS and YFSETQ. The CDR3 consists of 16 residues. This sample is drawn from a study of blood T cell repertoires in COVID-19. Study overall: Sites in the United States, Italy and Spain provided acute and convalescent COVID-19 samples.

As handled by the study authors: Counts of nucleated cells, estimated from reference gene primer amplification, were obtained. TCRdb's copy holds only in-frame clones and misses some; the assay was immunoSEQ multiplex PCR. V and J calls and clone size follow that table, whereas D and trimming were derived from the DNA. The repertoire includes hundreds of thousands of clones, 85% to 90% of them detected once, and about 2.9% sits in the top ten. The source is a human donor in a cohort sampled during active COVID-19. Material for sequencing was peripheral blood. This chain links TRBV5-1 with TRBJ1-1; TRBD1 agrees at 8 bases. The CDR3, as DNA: TGCGCCAGCAGCCTTACTGACGCGACAGGGGTCACTGAAGCTTTCTTT. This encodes CASSLTDATGVTEAFF.